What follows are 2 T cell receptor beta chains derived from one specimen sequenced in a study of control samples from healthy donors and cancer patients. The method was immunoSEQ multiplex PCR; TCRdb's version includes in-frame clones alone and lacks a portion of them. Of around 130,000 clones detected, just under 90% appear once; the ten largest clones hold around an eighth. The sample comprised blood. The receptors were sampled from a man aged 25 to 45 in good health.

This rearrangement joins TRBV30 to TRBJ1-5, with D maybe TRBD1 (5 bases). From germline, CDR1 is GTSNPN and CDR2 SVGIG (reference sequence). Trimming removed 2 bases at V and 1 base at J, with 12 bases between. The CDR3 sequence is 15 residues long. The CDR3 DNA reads TGTGCCTGGAGTCCTCCGGGACGGAGCAATCAGCCCCAGCATTTT. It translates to CAWSPPGRSNQPQHF. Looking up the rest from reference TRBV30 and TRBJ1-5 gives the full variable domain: SQTIHQWPATLVQPVGSPLSLECTVEGTSNPNLYWYRQAAGRGLQLLFYSVGIGQISSEVPQNLSASRPQDRQFILSSKKLLLSDSGFYLCAWSPPGRSNQPQHFGDGTRLSIL.

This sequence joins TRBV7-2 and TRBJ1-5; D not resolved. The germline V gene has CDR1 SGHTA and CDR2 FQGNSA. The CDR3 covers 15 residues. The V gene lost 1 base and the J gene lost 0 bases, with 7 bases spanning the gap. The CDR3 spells CASSLGVYSNQPQHF. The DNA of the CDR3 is TGTGCCAGCAGCTTAGGGGTCTATAGCAATCAGCCCCAGCATTTT.